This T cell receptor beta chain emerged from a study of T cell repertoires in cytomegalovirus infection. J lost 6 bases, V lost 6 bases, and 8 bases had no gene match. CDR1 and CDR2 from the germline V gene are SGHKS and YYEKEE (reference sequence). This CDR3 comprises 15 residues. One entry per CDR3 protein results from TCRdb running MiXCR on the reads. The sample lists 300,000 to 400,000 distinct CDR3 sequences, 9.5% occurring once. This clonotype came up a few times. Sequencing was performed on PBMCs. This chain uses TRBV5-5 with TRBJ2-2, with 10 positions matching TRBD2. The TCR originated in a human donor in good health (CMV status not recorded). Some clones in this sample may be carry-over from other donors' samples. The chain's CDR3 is CASTLSGGAAGELFF. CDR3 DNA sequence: TGTGCCAGCACCTTAAGCGGGGGGGCCGCCGGGGAGCTGTTTTTT.